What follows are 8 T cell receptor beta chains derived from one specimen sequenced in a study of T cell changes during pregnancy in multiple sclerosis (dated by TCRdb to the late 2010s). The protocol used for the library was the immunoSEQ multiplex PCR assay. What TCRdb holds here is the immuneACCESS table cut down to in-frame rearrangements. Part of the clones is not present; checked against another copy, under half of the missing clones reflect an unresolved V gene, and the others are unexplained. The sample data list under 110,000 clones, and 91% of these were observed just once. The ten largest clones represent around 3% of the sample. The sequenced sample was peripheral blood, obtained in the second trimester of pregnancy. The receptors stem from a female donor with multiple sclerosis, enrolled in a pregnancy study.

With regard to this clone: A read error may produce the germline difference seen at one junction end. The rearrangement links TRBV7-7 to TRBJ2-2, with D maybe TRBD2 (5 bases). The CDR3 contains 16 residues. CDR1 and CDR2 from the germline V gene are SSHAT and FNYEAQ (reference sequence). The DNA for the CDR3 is TGTGCTAGCAGCCCAGTCTCTGGGAGAAGCAGCGGGGAGCTGTTTTTT. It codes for CASSPVSGRSSGELFF.

The CDR3 loop is CASRSRVAEETQYF. The CDR3 bases are TGTGCCAGCAGGTCCAGGGTCGCAGAAGAGACCCAGTACTTC. J is TRBJ2-5 and V is TRBV5-4; D perhaps matches TRBD1 (5 bases). This CDR3 is built from 14 residues. Germline V gene sequence: CDR1 SGHNT, CDR2 YYREEE (reference sequence). V lost 5 bases and J 3 bases, leaving 14 bases between the germline ends. The whole variable domain, filled in from reference TRBV5-4 and TRBJ2-5, reads ETGVTQSPTHLIKTRGQQVTLRCSSQSGHNTVSWYQQALGQGPQFIFQYYREEENGRGNFPPRFSGLQFPNYSSELNVNALELDDSALYLCASRSRVAEETQYFGPGTRLLVL.

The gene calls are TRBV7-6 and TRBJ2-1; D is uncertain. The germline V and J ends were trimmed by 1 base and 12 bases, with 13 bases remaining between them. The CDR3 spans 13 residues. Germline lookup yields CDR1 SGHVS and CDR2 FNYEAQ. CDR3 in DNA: TGTGCCAGCAGCTTAGATCCTTGGGCAGGGCAGTTCTTC. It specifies CASSLDPWAGQFF.

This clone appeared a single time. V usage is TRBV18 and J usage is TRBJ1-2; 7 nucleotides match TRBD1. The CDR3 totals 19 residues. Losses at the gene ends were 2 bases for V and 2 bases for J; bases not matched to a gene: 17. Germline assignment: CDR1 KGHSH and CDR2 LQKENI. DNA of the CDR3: TGTGCCAGCTCACCATTAGCCGCGGGGGGGACAGCTTTAAACTATGGCTACACCTTC. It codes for CASSPLAAGGTALNYGYTF.

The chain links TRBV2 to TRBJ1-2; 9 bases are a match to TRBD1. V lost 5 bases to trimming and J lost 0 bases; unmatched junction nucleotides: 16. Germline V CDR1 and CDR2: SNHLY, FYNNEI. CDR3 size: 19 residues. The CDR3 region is CASSRERQGDFGANYGYTF. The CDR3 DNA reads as TGTGCCAGCAGTCGAGAGAGACAGGGGGATTTCGGGGCTAACTATGGCTACACCTTC.

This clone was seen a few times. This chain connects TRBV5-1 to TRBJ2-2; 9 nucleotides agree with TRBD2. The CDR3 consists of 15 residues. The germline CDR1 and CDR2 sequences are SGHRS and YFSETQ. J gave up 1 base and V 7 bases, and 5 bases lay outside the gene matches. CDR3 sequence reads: CASSALAGNTGELFF. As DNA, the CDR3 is TGCGCCAGCTCTGCACTAGCGGGGAACACCGGGGAGCTGTTTTTT.

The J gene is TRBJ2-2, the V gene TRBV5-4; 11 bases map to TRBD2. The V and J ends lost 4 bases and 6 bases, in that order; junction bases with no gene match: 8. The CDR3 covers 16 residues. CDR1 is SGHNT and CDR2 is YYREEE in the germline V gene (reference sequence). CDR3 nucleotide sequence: TGTGCCAGCAGCCAACTAGCGGGAGCCCCCGCCGGGGAGCTGTTTTTT. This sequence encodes CASSQLAGAPAGELFF.

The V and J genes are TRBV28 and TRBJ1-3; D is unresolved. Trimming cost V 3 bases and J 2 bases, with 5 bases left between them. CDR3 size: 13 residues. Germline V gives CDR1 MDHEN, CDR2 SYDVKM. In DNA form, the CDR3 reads TGTGCCAGCAGTTTGGCCACTGGAAACACCATATATTTT. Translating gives CASSLATGNTIYF.